One sample yielded the 5 T cell receptor beta chains listed below, sequenced in a study of blood T cell repertoires in COVID-19. The protocol was immunoSEQ multiplex PCR, while the TCRdb copy is restricted to in-frame clones and leaves out a portion. The table lists around 200,000 clones, about 86% of them singletons, with around an eighth in the top ten. Sequencing was performed on peripheral blood. These receptors were obtained from a young man with active or convalescent COVID-19.

The chain employs TRBV6-5 and TRBJ2-7; TRBD2 is a possible D gene (6 bases). CDR3 length: 15 amino acids. The ends were cut back, 0 bases at V and 0 bases at J, with 9 bases in the middle. The germline V gene encodes CDR1 MNHEY and CDR2 SVGAGI. CDR3 sequence reads: CASSYSRGSSYEQYV. For the CDR3, the DNA is TGTGCCAGCAGTTACTCCCGGGGGAGCTCCTACGAGCAGTACGTC.

The chain employs TRBV7-2 and TRBJ2-5; possible D gene TRBD1, 5 bases. The CDR3 totals 14 residues. Germline V CDR1 and CDR2: SGHTA, FQGNSA. The V end was cut by 1 base, the J end by 5 bases, with 11 bases between. The DNA of the CDR3 is TGTGCCAGCAGCTTAGATCAGGGTAGGGAGACCCAGTACTTC. Encoded protein: CASSLDQGRETQYF.

This chain links TRBV19 with TRBJ2-1; 9 nucleotides match TRBD2. V lost 1 base, J lost 2 bases, and 3 bases stayed unmatched. The germline gives CDR1 LNHDA, CDR2 SQIVND (reference sequence). CDR3 length equals 16 residues. The DNA for the CDR3 is TGTGCCAGTAGTATAGGACTAGCGGAACCCTACAATGAGCAGTTCTTC. This sequence encodes CASSIGLAEPYNEQFF. Full variable domain (rest looked up from reference TRBV19 and TRBJ2-1): DGGITQSPKYLFRKEGQNVTLSCEQNLNHDAMYWYRQDPGQGLRLIYYSQIVNDFQKGDIAEGYSVSREKKESFPLTVTSAQKNPTAFYLCASSIGLAEPYNEQFFGPGTRLTVL.

This chain links TRBV5-8 with TRBJ1-3, with 8 bases identical to TRBD1. Germline V gene lookup returns CDR1 SGHTS and CDR2 YDEGEE. The CDR3 covers 14 residues. Unmatched junction bases numbered 5, after V lost 6 bases and J lost 3 bases. CDR3 protein: CASTQGAYGNTIYF. DNA for the CDR3: TGTGCCAGCACCCAGGGGGCCTATGGAAACACCATATATTTT.

The J gene is TRBJ1-5, the V gene TRBV19, with 8 bases identical to TRBD1. Germline lookup yields CDR1 LNHDA and CDR2 SQIVND (reference sequence). V trimming: 0 bases; J trimming: 6 bases; junction bases outside the gene matches: 4. This CDR3 contains 15 residues. This chain's CDR3 is CASSIDRGRSQPQHF. CDR3 coding DNA: TGTGCCAGTAGTATAGACAGGGGGCGGTCTCAGCCCCAGCATTTT.